This T cell receptor (beta chain) was observed in a study of CD8 T cells in ankylosing spondylitis. TCRdb recomputed calls from the 5' RACE reads with MiXCR, one row per CDR3 protein. Found here are about 230,000 distinct CDR3 sequences, over 7% of them singletons; the top ten hold 4.8%. Trimming took 6 bases from V and 0 from J; bases not matched to a gene: 10. CDR3 length: 17 amino acids. Per germline, CDR1 LGHDT and CDR2 YNNKEL (reference sequence). This clonotype has ten or more counts. The source material was blood, either unsorted or a sorted T cell fraction (not recorded which). This chain connects TRBV3-1 to TRBJ1-3, with 8 nucleotides matching TRBD1. The receptor was isolated from a female donor with ankylosing spondylitis or in good health (not recorded which). In DNA form, the CDR3 reads TGTGCCAGCAGAGGAAGTGGACAGGGCGGCTCTGGAAACACCATATATTTT. This sequence encodes CASRGSGQGGSGNTIYF.